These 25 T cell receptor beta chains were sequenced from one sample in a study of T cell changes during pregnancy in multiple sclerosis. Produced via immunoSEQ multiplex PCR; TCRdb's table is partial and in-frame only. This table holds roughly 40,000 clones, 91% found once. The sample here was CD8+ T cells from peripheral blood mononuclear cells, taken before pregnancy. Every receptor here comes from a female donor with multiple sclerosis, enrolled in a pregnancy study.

CDR3 nucleotides: TGTGCCAGTAGTATGGCAGGGCGAGGATACAATGAGCAGTTCTTC. Translated: CASSMAGRGYNEQFF. The gene calls are TRBV19 and TRBJ2-1, with TRBD1 as a possible D gene (5 bases). Trimming removed 3 bases at V and 4 bases at J, with 13 bases between. The CDR3 runs 15 residues. Germline V lookup: CDR1 LNHDA, CDR2 SQIVND (reference sequence).

The CDR3 DNA follows: TGTGCCAGCAGTTACTCCGGGACAGGGGGCCCCGGGGAGCTGTTTTTT. Its protein product is CASSYSGTGGPGELFF. The rearrangement joins TRBV6-5 to TRBJ2-2; 12 bases line up with TRBD1. Germline V gene lookup returns CDR1 MNHEY and CDR2 SVGAGI. The ends lost 0 bases at V and 6 bases at J; junction bases unmatched: 2. The CDR3 has 16 residues.

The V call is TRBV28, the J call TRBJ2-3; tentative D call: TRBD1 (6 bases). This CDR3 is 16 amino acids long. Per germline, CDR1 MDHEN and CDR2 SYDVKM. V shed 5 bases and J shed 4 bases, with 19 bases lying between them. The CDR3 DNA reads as TGTGCCAGCAGTCCGGAACAGGGTTCCGGGGCAGATACGCAGTATTTT. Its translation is CASSPEQGSGADTQYF.

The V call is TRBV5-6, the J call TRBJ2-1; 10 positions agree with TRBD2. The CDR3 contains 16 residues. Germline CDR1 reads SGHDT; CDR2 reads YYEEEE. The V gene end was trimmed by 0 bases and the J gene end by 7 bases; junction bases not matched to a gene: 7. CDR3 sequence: CASSLEAGGPENEQFF. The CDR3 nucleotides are TGTGCCAGCAGCTTGGAAGCGGGAGGGCCGGAGAATGAGCAGTTCTTC.

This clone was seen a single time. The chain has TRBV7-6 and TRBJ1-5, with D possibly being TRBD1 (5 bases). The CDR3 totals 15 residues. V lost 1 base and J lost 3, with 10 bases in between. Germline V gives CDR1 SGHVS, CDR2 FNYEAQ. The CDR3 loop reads CASSLGQGYNQPQHF. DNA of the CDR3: TGTGCCAGCAGCTTAGGGCAGGGCTACAATCAGCCCCAGCATTTT.

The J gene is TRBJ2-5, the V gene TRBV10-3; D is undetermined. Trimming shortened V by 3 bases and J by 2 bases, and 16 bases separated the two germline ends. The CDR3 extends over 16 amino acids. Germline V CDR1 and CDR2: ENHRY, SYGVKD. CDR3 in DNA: TGTGCCATCAGTGACCCCAAAAACAGCAATCAAGAGACCCAGTACTTC. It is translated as CAISDPKNSNQETQYF.

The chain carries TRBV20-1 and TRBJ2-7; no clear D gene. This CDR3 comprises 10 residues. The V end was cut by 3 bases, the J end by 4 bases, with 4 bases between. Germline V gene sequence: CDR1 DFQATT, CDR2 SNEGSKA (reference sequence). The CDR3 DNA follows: TGCAGTGCTAGTGAGTACGAGCAGTACTTC. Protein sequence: CSASEYEQYF.

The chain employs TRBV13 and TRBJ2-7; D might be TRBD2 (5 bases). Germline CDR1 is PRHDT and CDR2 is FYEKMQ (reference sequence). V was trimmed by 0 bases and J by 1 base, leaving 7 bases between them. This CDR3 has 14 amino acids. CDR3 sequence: CASSLGGESYEQYF. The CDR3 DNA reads TGTGCCAGCAGCTTAGGCGGGGAGTCCTACGAGCAGTACTTC. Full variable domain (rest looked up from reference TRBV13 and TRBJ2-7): AAGVIQSPRHLIKEKRETATLKCYPIPRHDTVYWYQQGPGQDPQFLISFYEKMQSDKGSIPDRFSAQQFSDYHSELNMSSLELGDSALYFCASSLGGESYEQYFGPGTRLTVT.

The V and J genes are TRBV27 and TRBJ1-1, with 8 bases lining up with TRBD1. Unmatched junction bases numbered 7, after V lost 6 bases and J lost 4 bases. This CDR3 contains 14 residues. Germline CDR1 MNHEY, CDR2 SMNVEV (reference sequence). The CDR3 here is CASSGSGGGTEAFF. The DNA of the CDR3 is TGTGCCAGCAGCGGTTCAGGGGGCGGCACTGAAGCTTTCTTT.

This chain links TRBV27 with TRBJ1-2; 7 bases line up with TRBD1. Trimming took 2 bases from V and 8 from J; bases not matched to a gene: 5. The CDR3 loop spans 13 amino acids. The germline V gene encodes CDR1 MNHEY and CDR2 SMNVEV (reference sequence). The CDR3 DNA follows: TGTGCCAGCAGTTTACGATACAGGGGCGGCTACACCTTC. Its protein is CASSLRYRGGYTF.

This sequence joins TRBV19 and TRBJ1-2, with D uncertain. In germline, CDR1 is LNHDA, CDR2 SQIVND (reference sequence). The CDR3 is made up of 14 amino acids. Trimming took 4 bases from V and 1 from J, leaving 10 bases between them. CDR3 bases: TGTGCCAGTAGTAAAACAACAGATAACTATGGCTACACCTTC. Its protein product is CASSKTTDNYGYTF.

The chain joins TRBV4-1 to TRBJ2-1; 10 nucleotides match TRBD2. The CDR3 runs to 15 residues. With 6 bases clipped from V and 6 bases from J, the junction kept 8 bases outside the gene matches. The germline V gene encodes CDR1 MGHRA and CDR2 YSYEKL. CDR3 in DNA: TGCGCCAGCAGTCCCCTAGCGGGAGAAGGCAATGAGCAGTTCTTC. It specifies CASSPLAGEGNEQFF.

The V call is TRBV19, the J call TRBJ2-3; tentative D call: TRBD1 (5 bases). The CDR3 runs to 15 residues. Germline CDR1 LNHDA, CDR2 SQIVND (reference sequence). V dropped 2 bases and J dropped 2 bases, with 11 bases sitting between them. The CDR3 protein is CASSIKGRSTDTQYF. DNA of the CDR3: TGTGCCAGTAGTATAAAGGGGCGGTCCACAGATACGCAGTATTTT. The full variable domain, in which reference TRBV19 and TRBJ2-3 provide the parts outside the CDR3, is DGGITQSPKYLFRKEGQNVTLSCEQNLNHDAMYWYRQDPGQGLRLIYYSQIVNDFQKGDIAEGYSVSREKKESFPLTVTSAQKNPTAFYLCASSIKGRSTDTQYFGPGTRLTVL.

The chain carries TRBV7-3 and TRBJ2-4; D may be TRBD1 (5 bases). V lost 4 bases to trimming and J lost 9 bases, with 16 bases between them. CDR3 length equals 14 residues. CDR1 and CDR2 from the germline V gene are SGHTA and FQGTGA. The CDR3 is CASSSNPGFSIQYF. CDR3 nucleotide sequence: TGTGCCAGCAGCTCCAATCCAGGGTTTAGCATTCAGTACTTC.

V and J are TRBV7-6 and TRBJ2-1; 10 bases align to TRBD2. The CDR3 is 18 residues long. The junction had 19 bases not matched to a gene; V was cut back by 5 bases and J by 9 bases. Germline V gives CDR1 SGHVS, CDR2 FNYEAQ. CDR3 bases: TGTGCCAGCAGCCTGAATAGGGCTAGCGGGAGTGGGTTGGTTGAGCAGTTCTTC. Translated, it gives CASSLNRASGSGLVEQFF.

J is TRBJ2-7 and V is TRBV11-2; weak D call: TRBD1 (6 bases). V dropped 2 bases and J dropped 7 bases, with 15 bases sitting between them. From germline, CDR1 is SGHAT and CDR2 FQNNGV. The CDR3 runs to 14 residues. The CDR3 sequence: CASSLLIQGWEQYF. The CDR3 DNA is TGTGCCAGCAGCTTACTTATTCAGGGGTGGGAGCAGTACTTC.

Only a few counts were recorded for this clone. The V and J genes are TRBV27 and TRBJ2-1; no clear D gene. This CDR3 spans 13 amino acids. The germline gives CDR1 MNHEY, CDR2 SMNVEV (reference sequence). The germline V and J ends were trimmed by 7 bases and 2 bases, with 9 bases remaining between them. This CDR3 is CASNSGTYNEQFF. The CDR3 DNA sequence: TGTGCCAGCAATAGTGGTACCTACAATGAGCAGTTCTTC.

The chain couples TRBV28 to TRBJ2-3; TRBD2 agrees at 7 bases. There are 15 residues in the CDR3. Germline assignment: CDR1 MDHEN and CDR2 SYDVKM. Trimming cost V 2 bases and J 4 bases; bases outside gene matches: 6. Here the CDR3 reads CASSLAGVVPDTQYF. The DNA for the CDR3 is TGTGCCAGCAGTTTAGCGGGAGTTGTCCCAGATACGCAGTATTTT.

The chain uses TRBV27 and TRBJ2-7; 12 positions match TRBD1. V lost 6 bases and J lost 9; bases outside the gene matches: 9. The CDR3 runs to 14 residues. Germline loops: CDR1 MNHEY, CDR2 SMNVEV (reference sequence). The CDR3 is CASRPGTGGLRQYF. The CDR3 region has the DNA TGTGCCAGCAGACCCGGGACAGGGGGCCTACGGCAGTACTTC.

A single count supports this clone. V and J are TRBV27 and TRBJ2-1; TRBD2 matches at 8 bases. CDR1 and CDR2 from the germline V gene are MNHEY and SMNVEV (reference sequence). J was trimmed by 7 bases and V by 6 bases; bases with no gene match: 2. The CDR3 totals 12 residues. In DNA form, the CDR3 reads TGTGCCAGCAGGTTAGCGGGGAATGAGCAGTTCTTC. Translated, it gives CASRLAGNEQFF.

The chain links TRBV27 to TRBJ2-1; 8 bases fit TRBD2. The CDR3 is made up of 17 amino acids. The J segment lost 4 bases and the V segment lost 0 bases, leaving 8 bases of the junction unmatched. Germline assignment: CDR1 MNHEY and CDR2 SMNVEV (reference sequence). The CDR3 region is CASSLSGMGGGYNEQFF. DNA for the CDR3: TGTGCCAGCAGTTTATCGGGCATGGGCGGGGGGTACAATGAGCAGTTCTTC.

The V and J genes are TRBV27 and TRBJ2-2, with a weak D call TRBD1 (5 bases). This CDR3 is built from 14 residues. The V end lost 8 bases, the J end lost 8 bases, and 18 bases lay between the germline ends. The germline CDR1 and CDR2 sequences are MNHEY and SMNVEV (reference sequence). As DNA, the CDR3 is TGTGCCAGCGGTCCAGGGTTCTTGGGGGGGGAGCTGTTTTTT. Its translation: CASGPGFLGGELFF.

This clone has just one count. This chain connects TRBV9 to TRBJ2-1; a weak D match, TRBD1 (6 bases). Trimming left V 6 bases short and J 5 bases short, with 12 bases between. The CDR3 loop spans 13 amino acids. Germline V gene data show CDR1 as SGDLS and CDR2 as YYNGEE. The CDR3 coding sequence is TGTGCCAGCAAGGGGACACAGGACAATGAGCAGTTCTTC. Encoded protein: CASKGTQDNEQFF.

CDR3 amino acids: CASRRGNEQFF. The CDR3 DNA reads as TGTGCCAGCAGACGGGGGAATGAGCAGTTCTTC. The chain joins TRBV27 to TRBJ2-1; D possibly corresponds to TRBD2 (6 bases). With 6 bases removed from V and 7 bases from J, the gap between germline ends came to 7 bases. Germline lookup yields CDR1 MNHEY and CDR2 SMNVEV (reference sequence). The CDR3 consists of 11 residues.

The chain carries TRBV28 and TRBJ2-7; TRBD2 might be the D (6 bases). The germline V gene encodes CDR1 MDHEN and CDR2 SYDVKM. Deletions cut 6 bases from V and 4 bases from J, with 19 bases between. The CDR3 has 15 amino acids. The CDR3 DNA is TGTGCCAGCAGAAAGTTGGGACTCGCTTTATACGAGCAGTACTTC. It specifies CASRKLGLALYEQYF.